A selection of T cell receptor beta chains follows, all from one sample in a study of CD8 T cells in Susac syndrome. One entry per CDR3 protein results from TCRdb running MiXCR on the immunoSEQ multiplex PCR reads. This table holds about 400,000 distinct CDR3 sequences, 75% to 90% found once. The sequenced sample was CD8+ T cells from PBMCs. These receptors all stem from a human donor with multiple sclerosis. CDR3s include the opening cysteine and the closing phenylalanine or tryptophan. D genes are given only for firm matches. Some rows have no size entry. The others give once, few or many, or a class for an expanded clone.

size: .; J: TRBJ2-1; D: .; V: TRBV28; DNA: TGTGCCAGCAGCCTAAGGGCGGGGCTAGCGTTCCACAATGAGCAGTTCTTC; CDR3: CASSLRAGLAFHNEQFF
size: .; J: TRBJ2-6; D: .; V: TRBV5-4; DNA: TGTGCCAGCAGCTTGGACGGCCTCTCTGGGGCCAACGTCCTGACTTTC; CDR3: CASSLDGLSGANVLTF
size: .; J: TRBJ2-1; D: TRBD2; V: TRBV6-5; DNA: TGTGCCGCTTCCGGGAGGGCCTACAATGAGCAGTTCTTC; CDR3: CAASGRAYNEQFF
size: .; J: TRBJ1-1; D: TRBD1; V: TRBV5-1; DNA: TGCGCCAGCAGCTTACCATCGGACAGGGAGGACACTGAAGCTTTCTTT; CDR3: CASSLPSDREDTEAFF
size: once; J: TRBJ2-7; D: TRBD1; V: TRBV13; DNA: TGTGCCAGCAGCGCGACAGGGGCCGGAACCTACGAGCAGTACTTC; CDR3: CASSATGAGTYEQYF
size: .; J: TRBJ2-1; D: TRBD2; V: TRBV7-9; DNA: TGTGCCAGCAGCCCCCCAGCGGGTGGCGGGAGCTCCTACAATGAGCAGTTCTTC; CDR3: CASSPPAGGGSSYNEQFF
size: once; J: TRBJ1-5; D: .; V: TRBV5-6; DNA: TGTGCCAGCAGCTTGGTAGGGGCGGAAGGGCAGCCCCAGCATTTT; CDR3: CASSLVGAEGQPQHF
size: .; J: TRBJ1-1; D: .; V: TRBV30; DNA: TGTGCCTGGAGTCTCCTCGGGGGGAACACTGAAGCTTTCTTT; CDR3: CAWSLLGGNTEAFF
size: .; J: TRBJ2-5; D: TRBD2; V: TRBV28; DNA: TGTGCCAGCAGTTTAGAGAGCGGGAGGTGGGGAAAGACCCAGTACTTC; CDR3: CASSLESGRWGKTQYF
size: .; J: TRBJ1-1; D: .; V: TRBV4-1; DNA: TGCGCCAGCAGCCACGGGCCAGAAGCTTTCTTT; CDR3: CASSHGPEAFF
size: .; J: TRBJ2-5; D: .; V: TRBV29-1; DNA: TGCAGCGTATTAGGTCAGTCGACAGGTCTCGACCAGTACTTC; CDR3: CSVLGQSTGLDQYF
size: .; J: TRBJ2-3; D: TRBD2; V: TRBV18; DNA: TGTGCCAGCTCTAAGGCGGCGGGAGAGTCACTAAATACGCAGTATTTT; CDR3: CASSKAAGESLNTQYF
size: .; J: TRBJ2-7; D: TRBD1; V: TRBV20-1; DNA: TGCAGTGCTTCAGACCGGGACAGGGCCTACGAGCAGTACTTC; CDR3: CSASDRDRAYEQYF
size: .; J: TRBJ1-1; D: .; V: TRBV5-5; DNA: TGTGCCAGCAGCTTGGTGGACAGAACTGAAGCTTTCTTT; CDR3: CASSLVDRTEAFF
size: .; J: TRBJ2-1; D: TRBD2; V: TRBV11-2; DNA: TGTGCCAGCAGCTCCCCCCCCATGACTAGCGGGGATGAGCAGTTCTTC; CDR3: CASSSPPMTSGDEQFF
size: .; J: TRBJ2-3; D: TRBD2; V: TRBV6-2/TRBV6-3; DNA: TGTGCCAGCAGCGACATAGCGGGGATCACAGATACGCAGTATTTT; CDR3: CASSDIAGITDTQYF
size: .; J: TRBJ2-5; D: .; V: TRBV30; DNA: TGTGCCTGGAGTCCAGAGGTAGAGACCCAGTACTTC; CDR3: CAWSPEVETQYF
size: .; J: TRBJ2-1; D: TRBD2; V: TRBV7-2; DNA: TGTGCCAGCAGCTTAGTTTTTAGCGGGGGAGGTAATGAGCAGTTCTTC; CDR3: CASSLVFSGGGNEQFF
size: .; J: TRBJ1-5; D: .; V: TRBV4-1; DNA: TGCGCCAGCAGCCAAGATCCGAGCAATCAGCCCCAGCATTTT; CDR3: CASSQDPSNQPQHF
size: .; J: TRBJ2-3; D: TRBD2; V: TRBV28; DNA: TGTGCCAGCAGTCTCAACCCTAGGACTAGCGTAACGGATACGCAGTATTTT; CDR3: CASSLNPRTSVTDTQYF
size: .; J: TRBJ2-2; D: TRBD2; V: TRBV19; DNA: TGTGCCAGTAGTATAATAGCGGGGGGGCCATCCGGGGAGCTGTTTTTT; CDR3: CASSIIAGGPSGELFF
size: .; J: TRBJ1-2; D: .; V: TRBV4-1; DNA: TGCGCCAGCACCCGAGGGGGGGCGCAAGGCTACACCTTC; CDR3: CASTRGGAQGYTF
size: .; J: TRBJ2-4; D: .; V: TRBV27; DNA: TGTGCCAGCAGGGGACACCTAGCCAAAAACATTCAGTACTTC; CDR3: CASRGHLAKNIQYF
size: .; J: TRBJ1-5; D: .; V: TRBV4-1; DNA: TGCGCCAGCACCGAGGGACGGAGCAATCAGCCCCAGCATTTT; CDR3: CASTEGRSNQPQHF
size: .; J: TRBJ1-1; D: .; V: TRBV30; DNA: TGTGCCTCGGCGGGTGACGCAGCTTTCTTT; CDR3: CASAGDAAFF
size: .; J: TRBJ2-1; D: .; V: TRBV7-4; DNA: TGTGCCAGCAGCTTAGCGGCGTGGGGAAACTACAATGAGCAGTTCTTC; CDR3: CASSLAAWGNYNEQFF
size: once; J: TRBJ1-1; D: TRBD1; V: TRBV4-1; DNA: TGCGCCAGCAGCCAAGAAGGGACAGGCTATTTGGCTTTCTTT; CDR3: CASSQEGTGYLAFF
size: once; J: TRBJ2-3; D: .; V: TRBV7-3; DNA: TGTGCCAGCAGCTTAACGCCGGGTACAGATACGCAGTATTTT; CDR3: CASSLTPGTDTQYF
size: .; J: TRBJ2-7; D: .; V: TRBV3-1; DNA: TGTGCCAGCAGCCAAGAAGGCAGCTTTATCTACGAGCAGTACTTC; CDR3: CASSQEGSFIYEQYF
size: .; J: TRBJ2-3; D: TRBD2; V: TRBV3-1; DNA: TGTGCCAGCAGACATATTACCGCGGGAGGCGAGTCAGATACGCAGTATTTT; CDR3: CASRHITAGGESDTQYF
size: .; J: TRBJ2-6; D: TRBD1; V: TRBV2; DNA: TGTGCCAGCAGCGGACAGGGTTGGGACTCTGGGGCCAACGTCCTGACTTTC; CDR3: CASSGQGWDSGANVLTF
size: .; J: TRBJ2-5; D: .; V: TRBV6-1; DNA: TGTGCCAGCAGTGAAGCGAATAGCGGCCAAGAGACCCAGTACTTC; CDR3: CASSEANSGQETQYF
size: once; J: TRBJ1-2; D: .; V: TRBV27; DNA: TGTGCCAGCAGTTTAACCCCTGACCGACAGGCCAACTATGGCTACACCTTC; CDR3: CASSLTPDRQANYGYTF
size: .; J: TRBJ2-7; D: .; V: TRBV4-1; DNA: TGCGCCAGCAGCCAAATCATTTCCTACGAGCAGTACTTC; CDR3: CASSQIISYEQYF
size: .; J: TRBJ2-5; D: .; V: TRBV5-6; DNA: TGTGCCAGCAGCTTTGACTACGGGGAGACCCAGTACTTC; CDR3: CASSFDYGETQYF
size: .; J: TRBJ2-3; D: TRBD2; V: TRBV7-9; DNA: TGTGCCAGCAGCACCCCTCGGGGGGGCAGCACAGATACGCAGTATTTT; CDR3: CASSTPRGGSTDTQYF
size: .; J: TRBJ1-2; D: .; V: TRBV7-8; DNA: TGTGCCAGCAGCTCCCGAGCACGACTTAACTATGGCTACACCTTC; CDR3: CASSSRARLNYGYTF
size: .; J: TRBJ2-3; D: .; V: TRBV5-4; DNA: TGTGCCAGCAGCTTGGACGGACTTGCCTCTAGCACAGATACGCAGTATTTT; CDR3: CASSLDGLASSTDTQYF
size: .; J: TRBJ2-7; D: .; V: TRBV29-1; DNA: TGCAGCGTTGACGTTTCGGGGAGTAGCTCCTACGAGCAGTACTTC; CDR3: CSVDVSGSSSYEQYF
size: .; J: TRBJ1-1; D: TRBD1; V: TRBV27; DNA: TGTGCCAGCAGTCTCACTTTTCCAGGGGGCGCGGGCACTGAAGCTTTCTTT; CDR3: CASSLTFPGGAGTEAFF
size: .; J: TRBJ2-5; D: TRBD2; V: TRBV9; DNA: TGTGCCAGCAGCGTTAGCGGGGGGGCCGAAGGGGAGACCCAGTACTTC; CDR3: CASSVSGGAEGETQYF
size: .; J: TRBJ1-1; D: .; V: TRBV27; DNA: TGTGCCAGCAGTTTCGCCGGGATATTGAACACTGAAGCTTTCTTT; CDR3: CASSFAGILNTEAFF
size: .; J: TRBJ1-2; D: TRBD1; V: TRBV5-1; DNA: TGCGCCAGCAGCTTGGCCCAGACAGGGGATGGTGGCTACACCTTC; CDR3: CASSLAQTGDGGYTF
size: .; J: TRBJ1-5; D: .; V: TRBV12-3/TRBV12-4; DNA: TGTGCCAGCAGTTTAGCCCTAGTGCCGCCCCAGCATTTT; CDR3: CASSLALVPPQHF
size: .; J: TRBJ1-1; D: .; V: TRBV19; DNA: TGTGGGGCAGGGGAGAACACTGAAGCTTTCTTT; CDR3: CGAGENTEAFF
size: .; J: TRBJ1-1; D: .; V: TRBV6-1; DNA: TGTGCCAGCACCCCCGAGGGGGGTTTACTCAACACTGAAGCTTTCTTT; CDR3: CASTPEGGLLNTEAFF
size: .; J: TRBJ2-1; D: .; V: TRBV7-8; DNA: TGTGCCAGCAGCTTAGGGTCGGGGACTCTGTCCTACAATGAGCAGTTCTTC; CDR3: CASSLGSGTLSYNEQFF
size: .; J: TRBJ1-4; D: TRBD1; V: TRBV6-5; DNA: TGTGCCAGCAGTTACGGACAGGTGGGAAAACTGTTTTTT; CDR3: CASSYGQVGKLFF
size: .; J: TRBJ2-7; D: .; V: TRBV28; DNA: TGTGCCAGCAGTATTCTGAATTACGAGCAGTACTTC; CDR3: CASSILNYEQYF
size: few; J: TRBJ2-7; D: TRBD2; V: TRBV11-2; DNA: TGTGCCAGCAGCTCACTAGCGGAGACTTCCTACGAGCAGTACTTC; CDR3: CASSSLAETSYEQYF